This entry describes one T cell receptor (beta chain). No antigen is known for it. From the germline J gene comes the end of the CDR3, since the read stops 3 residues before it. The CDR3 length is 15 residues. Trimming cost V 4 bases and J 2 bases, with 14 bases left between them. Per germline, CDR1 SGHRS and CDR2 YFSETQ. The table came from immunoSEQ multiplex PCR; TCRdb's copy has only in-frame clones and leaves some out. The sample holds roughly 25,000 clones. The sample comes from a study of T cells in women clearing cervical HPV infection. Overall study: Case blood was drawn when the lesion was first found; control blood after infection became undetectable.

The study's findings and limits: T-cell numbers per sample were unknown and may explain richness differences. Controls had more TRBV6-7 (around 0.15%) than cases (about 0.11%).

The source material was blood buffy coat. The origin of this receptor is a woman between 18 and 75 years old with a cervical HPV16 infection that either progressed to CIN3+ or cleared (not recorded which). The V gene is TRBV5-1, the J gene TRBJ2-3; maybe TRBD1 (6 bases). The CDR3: CASSPDGQNTDTQYF. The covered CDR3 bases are TGCGCCAGCAGCCCCGATGGACAGAACACAGATACG.